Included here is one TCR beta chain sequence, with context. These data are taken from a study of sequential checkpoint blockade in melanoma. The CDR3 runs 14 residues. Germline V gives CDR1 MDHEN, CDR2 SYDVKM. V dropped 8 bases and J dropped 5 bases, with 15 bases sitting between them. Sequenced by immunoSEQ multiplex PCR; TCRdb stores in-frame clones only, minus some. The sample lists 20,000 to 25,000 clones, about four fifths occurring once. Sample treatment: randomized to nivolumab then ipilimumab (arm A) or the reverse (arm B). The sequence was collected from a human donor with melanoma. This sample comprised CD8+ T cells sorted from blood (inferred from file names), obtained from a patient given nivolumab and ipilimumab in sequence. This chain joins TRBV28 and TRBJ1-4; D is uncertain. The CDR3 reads CASVTGNTNEKLFF. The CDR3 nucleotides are TGTGCCAGCGTTACGGGAAACACGAATGAAAAACTGTTTTTT.